Presented here are 27 T cell receptor beta chains from one specimen sequenced in a study of cytomegalovirus exposure and HLA in healthy donors. A multiplex PCR was run with 60 Vbeta primers and 13 Jbeta primers. Profiled with immunoSEQ multiplex PCR; TCRdb holds only in-frame clones, not every one. The sample includes approximately 89,000 clones, 81% seen only once; the top ten take about a tenth. Specimen: PBMCs. These receptors came from a human donor in good health.

CDR3 in DNA: TGTGCCAGCAGCTTTGGTCAGGGTCCTTACGAGCAGTACTTC. Translating gives CASSFGQGPYEQYF. The chain is built from TRBV5-5 and TRBJ2-7, with D perhaps TRBD1 (5 bases). Looked up from germline, CDR1 is SGHKS and CDR2 is YYEKEE (reference sequence). Trimming cost V 2 bases and J 4 bases, with 13 bases left between them. This CDR3 has 14 amino acids.

The rearrangement joins TRBV5-1 to TRBJ2-2, with D possibly being TRBD2 (6 bases). The V and J ends lost 0 bases and 0 bases respectively, with 9 bases between them. The germline V gene has CDR1 SGHRS and CDR2 YFSETQ. This CDR3 has 16 amino acids. The CDR3 reads CASSLVPGANTGELFF. CDR3 DNA: TGCGCCAGCAGCTTGGTCCCGGGAGCGAACACCGGGGAGCTGTTTTTT.

The chain is built from TRBV4-2 and TRBJ2-1; 8 bases match TRBD1. The CDR3 is 15 residues long. After removal of 7 bases from V and 3 bases from J, the junction contained 8 bases not matched to a gene. Germline assignment: CDR1 LGHNA and CDR2 YNFKEQ. CDR3 sequence (DNA): TGTGCCAGCAACCGTGGGGGGACAGGCTACAATGAGCAGTTCTTC. Protein sequence: CASNRGGTGYNEQFF.

The chain carries TRBV7-2 and TRBJ2-1, with D possibly TRBD2 on 6 matching bases. Looked up from germline, CDR1 is SGHTA and CDR2 is FQGNSA. The V end was cut by 5 bases, the J end by 0 bases, with 20 bases between. The CDR3 contains 18 residues. CDR3 amino acids: CASSTPGVGGRSYNEQFF. CDR3 bases: TGTGCCAGCAGCACCCCGGGGGTGGGGGGACGCTCCTACAATGAGCAGTTCTTC.

J is TRBJ2-3 and V is TRBV19; 7 bases map to TRBD2. Germline CDR1 is LNHDA and CDR2 is SQIVND (reference sequence). After removal of 5 bases from V and 2 bases from J, the junction contained 10 bases not matched to a gene. The CDR3 is 16 residues long. CDR3 sequence: CASSPGAGSFTDTQYF. Here the CDR3 DNA reads TGTGCCAGTAGTCCAGGAGCGGGGTCGTTCACAGATACGCAGTATTTT.

This CDR3 reads CASSFLRTGTTGELFF. CDR3 bases: TGTGCCAGCAGCTTCCTCAGGACAGGCACGACCGGGGAGCTGTTTTTT. The chain is built from TRBV5-4 and TRBJ2-2; 7 bases align to TRBD1. Unmatched junction bases numbered 9, after V lost 2 bases and J lost 5 bases. Germline V gives CDR1 SGHNT, CDR2 YYREEE (reference sequence). This CDR3 is 16 amino acids long.

The chain employs TRBV5-4 and TRBJ2-5; 9 nucleotides agree with TRBD1. The CDR3 has 13 residues. Germline trimming cut 5 bases from V and 5 bases from J; bases unmatched to any gene: 4. From germline, CDR1 is SGHNT and CDR2 YYREEE (reference sequence). The CDR3 sequence: CASSRDRGETQYF. The CDR3 DNA reads TGTGCCAGCAGTCGTGACAGGGGGGAGACCCAGTACTTC.

The V and J genes are TRBV25-1 and TRBJ1-5; 9 bases map to TRBD1. V lost 4 bases, J lost 4 bases, and 8 bases stayed unmatched. Per germline, CDR1 MGHDK and CDR2 SYGVNS. This CDR3 comprises 16 residues. For the CDR3, the DNA is TGTGCCAGCAGTGCCGGGACAGGGTTTGGGAATCAGCCCCAGCATTTT. Translation gives CASSAGTGFGNQPQHF.

The chain employs TRBV7-3 and TRBJ1-1; 8 positions agree with TRBD1. This CDR3 contains 16 residues. Germline CDR1 and CDR2: SGHTA and FQGTGA. Trimming cost V 5 bases and J 2 bases; bases outside gene matches: 10. The CDR3 DNA reads TGTGCCAGCAGCCGAATCCGGGACAGGTTTAACACTGAAGCTTTCTTT. It encodes CASSRIRDRFNTEAFF. Full variable domain (remainder filled in from reference TRBV7-3 and TRBJ1-1): GAGVSQTPSNKVTEKGKYVELRCDPISGHTALYWYRQSLGQGPEFLIYFQGTGAADDSGLPNDRFFAVRPEGSVSTLKIQRTERGDSAVYLCASSRIRDRFNTEAFFGQGTRLTVV.

This clone was detected only once. The chain employs TRBV19 and TRBJ1-1, with 7 nucleotides matching TRBD1. V was clipped by 6 bases and J by 0 bases; unmatched bases: 7. Germline V gene sequence: CDR1 LNHDA, CDR2 SQIVND (reference sequence). The CDR3 covers 15 residues. This CDR3 is CASRDRRGMNTEAFF. The DNA of the CDR3 is TGTGCCAGTAGGGACAGGCGAGGTATGAACACTGAAGCTTTCTTT.

This chain joins TRBV14 and TRBJ2-7, with a possible D match to TRBD1 (6 bases). Germline V lookup: CDR1 SGHDN, CDR2 FVKESK. The CDR3 length is 13 residues. Trimming cost V 1 base and J 6 bases, with 10 bases left between them. CDR3 residues: CASSQVQTGEQYF. The CDR3 coding sequence is TGTGCCAGCAGCCAAGTACAGACAGGCGAGCAGTACTTC. Combining the CDR3 with reference TRBV14 and TRBJ2-7 gives the whole variable domain EAGVTQFPSHSVIEKGQTVTLRCDPISGHDNLYWYRRVMGKEIKFLLHFVKESKQDESGMPNNRFLAERTGGTYSTLKVQPAELEDSGVYFCASSQVQTGEQYFGPGTRLTVT.

The chain carries TRBV4-1 and TRBJ1-4; 7 bases line up with TRBD1. The CDR3 consists of 14 residues. The V gene's germline CDR1 is MGHRA and CDR2 YSYEKL. The V segment lost 5 bases and the J segment 4 bases; nucleotides outside the gene matches: 4. CDR3 bases: TGCGCCAGCAGCTGGGGACAGTTTAATGAAAAACTGTTTTTT. Translated, it gives CASSWGQFNEKLFF.

The chain uses TRBV5-6 and TRBJ2-3, with D perhaps TRBD2 (5 bases). The CDR3 has 16 residues. V was pared by 4 bases and J by 4 bases, with 19 bases between. Germline-derived CDR1 and CDR2 are SGHDT and YYEEEE. CDR3 nucleotide sequence: TGTGCCAGCAGCATACCTCGGGATAGTAAGGCAGATACGCAGTATTTT. Translated, it gives CASSIPRDSKADTQYF.

This chain connects TRBV5-4 to TRBJ2-5; 12 nucleotides align to TRBD2. The CDR3 length is 15 residues. Germline V gives CDR1 SGHNT, CDR2 YYREEE (reference sequence). V was pared by 3 bases and J by 6 bases, with 6 bases of the junction left unmatched. The CDR3 DNA sequence: TGTGCCAGCAGCTCTAGCGGGGGGGCCGCGAAGACCCAGTACTTC. It translates to CASSSSGGAAKTQYF. The variable domain in full, completed from reference TRBV5-4 and TRBJ2-5, reads ETGVTQSPTHLIKTRGQQVTLRCSSQSGHNTVSWYQQALGQGPQFIFQYYREEENGRGNFPPRFSGLQFPNYSSELNVNALELDDSALYLCASSSSGGAAKTQYFGPGTRLLVL.

A remark on this clone: An end of the junction does not agree with germline; a read error may underlie this. Other DNA sequences within the sample encode an identical CDR3. This chain connects TRBV6-5 to TRBJ1-2; no reliable D call. Looked up from germline, CDR1 is MNHEY and CDR2 is SVGAGI. This CDR3 comprises 15 residues. The CDR3 nucleotides are TGCGCCAGCAGTACTCCCGGACTGGGAATCTATGGCTACACCTTC. Translation: CASSTPGLGIYGYTF.

The V gene is TRBV14, the J gene TRBJ2-1; D not resolved. The V gene lost 2 bases and the J gene lost 10 bases, with 12 bases spanning the gap. The V gene's germline CDR1 is SGHDN and CDR2 FVKESK. The CDR3 is made up of 13 amino acids. CDR3 coding DNA: TGTGCCAGCAGCCAAATAAAGCGTACAGAGCAGTTCTTC. This codes for CASSQIKRTEQFF.

The chain uses TRBV12-5 and TRBJ1-2; 10 nucleotides agree with TRBD1. The CDR3 sequence is 21 residues long. Germline trimming cut 0 bases from V and 0 bases from J; bases unmatched to any gene: 16. The V gene's germline CDR1 is LGHNT and CDR2 FRNRAP. CDR3 sequence: CASGLVLLGTGVWAANYGYTF. DNA for the CDR3: TGTGCTAGTGGTTTGGTACTCCTCGGGACAGGGGTTTGGGCGGCTAACTATGGCTACACCTTC.

DNA for the CDR3: TGTGCCAGCAGTGGTTCAGGGGCAGCTTCCTATGGCTACACCTTC. This translates into CASSGSGAASYGYTF. The chain carries TRBV6-1 and TRBJ1-2; possibly TRBD1 for D (6 bases). The V gene's germline CDR1 is MNHNS and CDR2 SASEGT. Trimming shortened V by 4 bases and J by 4 bases, and 16 bases separated the two germline ends. The CDR3 runs 15 residues.

The chain combines TRBV15 with TRBJ1-1, with D maybe TRBD1 (5 bases). Trimming stripped 0 bases from V and 5 bases from J, with 16 bases between. The CDR3 totals 16 residues. Germline V gene data show CDR1 as LNHNV and CDR2 as YYDKDF (reference sequence). Here the CDR3 DNA reads TGTGCCACCAGCAGAGACTCCACTCCAGGGATAACTGAAGCTTTCTTT. It encodes CATSRDSTPGITEAFF.

The J gene is TRBJ1-1, the V gene TRBV5-4; D is possibly TRBD1 (5 bases). Trimming cost V 1 base and J 11 bases, with 9 bases left between them. The CDR3 has 11 residues. Germline V CDR1 and CDR2: SGHNT, YYREEE (reference sequence). The CDR3 is CASSLRGSAFF. The CDR3 DNA is TGTGCCAGCAGCTTGCGGGGGTCTGCTTTCTTT.

This clone is a singleton in its sample. J is TRBJ2-1 and V is TRBV19, with 11 bases identical to TRBD1. The CDR3 extends over 15 amino acids. The V gene end was trimmed by 4 bases and the J gene end by 7 bases; junction bases not matched to a gene: 6. The germline V gene encodes CDR1 LNHDA and CDR2 SQIVND (reference sequence). DNA of the CDR3: TGTGCCAGTAGTAGGACAGGGGGCTCGACGAATGAGCAGTTCTTC. Protein: CASSRTGGSTNEQFF.

The chain has TRBV4-3 and TRBJ2-6, with a weak D call TRBD2 (5 bases). Trimming left V 0 bases short and J 4 bases short, with 25 bases between. CDR3 length: 21 amino acids. The V gene's germline CDR1 is LGHNA and CDR2 YSLEER. CDR3 bases: TGCGCCAGCAGCCAAGATCCTTTGAGTTGGGCGGGCCCCCCCGGGGCCAACGTCCTGACTTTC. Encoded protein: CASSQDPLSWAGPPGANVLTF.

This clone was observed once. This sequence joins TRBV7-3 and TRBJ2-7; tentatively, D is TRBD2 (5 bases). V shed 5 bases and J shed 3 bases, with 17 bases lying between them. Germline lookup yields CDR1 SGHTA and CDR2 FQGTGA. The CDR3 runs 15 residues. The CDR3 bases are TGTGCCAGCAGCCCGACCCCTAGCTCGGGCTACGAGCAGTACTTC. It encodes CASSPTPSSGYEQYF.

This chain joins TRBV28 and TRBJ2-3; D might be TRBD1 (5 bases). This CDR3 is 12 amino acids long. Trimming shortened V by 5 bases and J by 5 bases, and 8 bases separated the two germline ends. Per the germline V gene, CDR1 is MDHEN and CDR2 is SYDVKM. CDR3 DNA: TGTGCCAGCAGTGGGCAGGGAGATACGCAGTATTTT. The encoded protein is CASSGQGDTQYF.

The genes are TRBV4-3 and TRBJ2-3; 10 bases agree with TRBD2. The trim removed 1 base at V and 3 bases at J, leaving 7 bases unmatched. This CDR3 contains 17 residues. From germline, CDR1 is LGHNA and CDR2 YSLEER. The CDR3 nucleotides are TGCGCCAGCAGCCAAGCGCCAGCGGGAGGGCGGACAGATACGCAGTATTTT. As protein: CASSQAPAGGRTDTQYF.

The V gene is TRBV28, the J gene TRBJ2-1; D possibly corresponds to TRBD1 (7 bases). The CDR3 is 16 amino acids. Germline assignment: CDR1 MDHEN and CDR2 SYDVKM. Deletions cut 6 bases from V and 0 bases from J, with 15 bases between. The CDR3 loop is CASRDAGQLSYNEQFF. In nucleotides, the CDR3 is TGTGCCAGCAGGGACGCGGGACAGCTCTCCTACAATGAGCAGTTCTTC.

The chain is built from TRBV5-1 and TRBJ2-1; the match to TRBD2 covers 9 bases. From germline, CDR1 is SGHRS and CDR2 YFSETQ. The CDR3 is made up of 17 amino acids. After removal of 0 bases from V and 7 bases from J, the junction contained 11 bases not matched to a gene. Here the CDR3 DNA reads TGCGCCAGCAGCTTGGAGGGTAGCGGGGGCCCCATGAATGAGCAGTTCTTC. This gives the protein CASSLEGSGGPMNEQFF.